Presented here are 10 T cell receptor beta chains from one specimen sequenced in a study of blood T cell repertoires in COVID-19. Using immunoSEQ multiplex PCR, the repertoire was profiled, and TCRdb retains in-frame clones only, with some absent. Altogether around 150,000 clones are present, around 84% being singletons, with the ten largest covering about 3.3%. Specimen: peripheral blood. The source is a human donor with acute or convalescent COVID-19. The donor label of this sample is uncertain.

The chain uses TRBV6-5 and TRBJ2-1, with 7 bases lining up with TRBD2. With 7 bases clipped from V and 10 bases from J, the junction kept 13 bases outside the gene matches. The CDR3 has 14 residues. Germline CDR1 reads MNHEY; CDR2 reads SVGAGI. DNA of the CDR3: TGTGCCAGCAATCGAGTGGGGGGGGGAAGGGAGCAGTTCTTC. It yields the protein CASNRVGGGREQFF.

The rearrangement uses TRBV3-1 (or the pseudogene TRBV3-2) and TRBJ1-5; possibly TRBD1 for D (5 bases). CDR1 and CDR2 from the germline V gene are LGHDT and YNNKEL (reference sequence). V was trimmed by 0 bases and J by 0 bases, leaving 30 bases between them. CDR3 length equals 23 residues. In nucleotides, the CDR3 is TGTGCCAGCAGCCAAGAATGGGGCCGGAGGGAGTCACGGGGAGTAAATAGCAATCAGCCCCAGCATTTT. Translation gives CASSQEWGRRESRGVNSNQPQHF.

The V gene is TRBV5-1, the J gene TRBJ1-5, with no clear D. Looked up from germline, CDR1 is SGHRS and CDR2 is YFSETQ. Trimming cost V 0 bases and J 4 bases, with 8 bases left between them. The CDR3 is 14 amino acids. The CDR3 is CASSLGGENQPQHF. DNA for the CDR3: TGCGCCAGCAGCTTGGGGGGAGAAAATCAGCCCCAGCATTTT.

The CDR3 protein is CATSRARVGGNEKLFF. As DNA, the CDR3 is TGTGCCACCAGCAGAGCACGGGTGGGAGGTAATGAAAAACTGTTTTTT. The chain combines TRBV15 with TRBJ1-4; no reliable D call. Germline CDR1 LNHNV, CDR2 YYDKDF (reference sequence). CDR3 length: 16 amino acids. With 1 base removed from V and 4 bases from J, the gap between germline ends came to 13 bases.

This chain joins TRBV7-3 and TRBJ2-7; 10 bases align to TRBD2. J lost 2 bases, V lost 5 bases, and 15 bases had no gene match. CDR3 length equals 18 residues. Looked up from germline, CDR1 is SGHTA and CDR2 is FQGTGA. CDR3 sequence: CASSNHPKGLATTYEQYF. Written as DNA, the CDR3 is TGTGCCAGCAGCAACCACCCTAAGGGACTAGCGACGACCTACGAGCAGTACTTC.

The chain joins TRBV10-3 to TRBJ1-2; D is perhaps TRBD1 (5 bases). From germline, CDR1 is ENHRY and CDR2 SYGVKD. Trimming cost V 4 bases and J 0 bases, with 12 bases left between them. The CDR3 spans 15 residues. CDR3 in DNA: TGTGCCATCAGTGCCAGGGATATGCCTAACTATGGCTACACCTTC. As protein: CAISARDMPNYGYTF.

The rearrangement uses TRBV28 and TRBJ2-7; the D is unclear. The CDR3 runs 12 residues. Germline V CDR1 and CDR2: MDHEN, SYDVKM. Trimming pared 5 bases from V and 5 bases from J, leaving 10 bases between. CDR3: CASSPEVHEQYF. CDR3 coding DNA: TGTGCCAGCAGTCCCGAGGTCCACGAGCAGTACTTC.

J is TRBJ2-7 and V is TRBV6-5, with 9 nucleotides matching TRBD2. The CDR3 totals 14 residues. Germline V CDR1 and CDR2: MNHEY, SVGAGI. After removal of 7 bases from V and 2 bases from J, the junction contained 6 bases not matched to a gene. In DNA form, the CDR3 reads TGTGCCAGCACCCCGGCTAGCGGGGCCTACGAGCAGTACTTC. It codes for CASTPASGAYEQYF.

The chain combines TRBV7-2 with TRBJ2-3; 10 nucleotides align to TRBD2. The CDR3 is made up of 16 amino acids. CDR1 and CDR2 (germline): SGHTA, FQGNSA. V lost 5 bases to trimming and J lost 1 base; unmatched junction nucleotides: 6. The CDR3 DNA reads as TGTGCCAGCAGCGCACGGACTAGCGGACGCACAGATACGCAGTATTTT. Its translation: CASSARTSGRTDTQYF.

V usage is TRBV6-5 and J usage is TRBJ1-2; D might be TRBD1 (6 bases). This CDR3 is 15 amino acids long. The germline gives CDR1 MNHEY, CDR2 SVGAGI. V was clipped by 6 bases and J by 4 bases, with 18 bases between them. CDR3 sequence: CASSTQQGRIYGYTF. For the CDR3, the DNA is TGTGCCAGCAGCACCCAGCAGGGGCGAATCTATGGCTACACCTTC.